One sample yielded the 29 T cell receptor beta chains listed below, sequenced in a study of OX40 agonist ivuxolimab in advanced cancers. Profiling relied on immunoSEQ multiplex PCR, and the TCRdb table lists in-frame clones only, not all of them. The profile shows fewer than 140,000 clones, less than 95% of them singletons. The sample here was CD4+ or CD8+ T cells sorted from blood, taken in a trial of the OX40 agonist ivuxolimab. Receptors originate from an adult with an advanced solid tumor such as melanoma, head and neck, liver or kidney cancer.

The V and J genes are TRBV7-8 and TRBJ2-3; TRBD2 matches at 13 bases. Trimming cost V 6 bases and J 1 base; bases outside gene matches: 10. Germline lookup yields CDR1 SGHVS and CDR2 FQNEAQ. This CDR3 is 18 amino acids long. Here the CDR3 reads CASSVGTSGVFGTDTQYF. CDR3 sequence (DNA): TGTGCCAGCAGTGTTGGGACTAGCGGGGTCTTCGGCACAGATACGCAGTATTTT.

The chain couples TRBV6-1 to TRBJ1-1, with TRBD1 as a possible D gene (6 bases). CDR1 is MNHNS, CDR2 SASEGT, per germline. V lost 8 bases and J lost 1, with 8 bases in between. CDR3 size: 12 residues. The CDR3 reads CASLQGNTEAFF. The CDR3 region has the DNA TGTGCCAGCCTACAGGGGAACACTGAAGCTTTCTTT.

The J gene is TRBJ2-2, the V gene TRBV5-4, with 9 bases lining up with TRBD1. Germline CDR1 reads SGHNT; CDR2 reads YYREEE (reference sequence). This CDR3 is 14 amino acids long. V trimming: 3 bases; J trimming: 4 bases; junction bases outside the gene matches: 1. CDR3 sequence reads: CASSWDRATGELFF. As DNA, the CDR3 is TGTGCCAGCAGCTGGGACAGGGCCACCGGGGAGCTGTTTTTT.

The chain carries TRBV7-3 and TRBJ2-6, with TRBD1 matching 10 bases. The CDR3 sequence is 16 residues long. CDR1 is SGHTA and CDR2 is FQGTGA in the germline V gene. The V and J ends lost 4 bases and 2 bases, in that order; junction bases with no gene match: 2. The CDR3 region is CASSSGQGAGANVLTF. Written as DNA, the CDR3 is TGTGCCAGCAGCTCCGGACAGGGGGCTGGGGCCAACGTCCTGACTTTC.

The chain is built from TRBV5-4 and TRBJ2-5, with a weak D call TRBD2 (7 bases). This CDR3 has 14 residues. CDR1 and CDR2 from the germline V gene are SGHNT and YYREEE (reference sequence). The V gene lost 1 base and the J gene lost 5 bases, with 12 bases spanning the gap. CDR3 sequence (DNA): TGTGCCAGCAGCTTGTTCGGGGGGCTCGAGACCCAGTACTTC. Its protein product is CASSLFGGLETQYF. The whole variable domain, remainder taken from reference TRBV5-4 and TRBJ2-5, is ETGVTQSPTHLIKTRGQQVTLRCSSQSGHNTVSWYQQALGQGPQFIFQYYREEENGRGNFPPRFSGLQFPNYSSELNVNALELDDSALYLCASSLFGGLETQYFGPGTRLLVL.

This clone was counted between two and nine times. The rearrangement uses TRBV30 and TRBJ1-5, with D unresolved. Germline CDR1 is GTSNPN and CDR2 is SVGIG (reference sequence). V was shortened by 2 bases and J by 1 base, with 6 bases between the two germline ends. The CDR3 is made up of 13 amino acids. The CDR3 DNA is TGTGCCTGGAGTCCTCGGAGCAATCAGCCCCAGCATTTT. This codes for CAWSPRSNQPQHF.

This chain uses TRBV6-6 with TRBJ1-2; possibly TRBD1 for D (6 bases). Deletions cut 10 bases from V and 4 bases from J, with 10 bases between. This CDR3 is built from 11 residues. The germline V gene encodes CDR1 MNHNY and CDR2 SVGAGI (reference sequence). The CDR3 DNA is TGTGCCACCTCAGGGGCCTATGGCTACACCTTC. It specifies CATSGAYGYTF.

This rearrangement joins TRBV5-1 to TRBJ2-3; TRBD1 matches 8 bases. V lost 4 bases and J lost 4; bases outside the gene matches: 5. Looked up from germline, CDR1 is SGHRS and CDR2 is YFSETQ. The CDR3 covers 14 residues. The CDR3: CASSAQGASDTQYF. The CDR3 bases are TGCGCCAGCAGCGCGCAGGGGGCGTCAGATACGCAGTATTTT.

The chain has TRBV6-1 and TRBJ1-1, with 8 bases fitting TRBD1. With 7 bases clipped from V and 10 bases from J, the junction kept 5 bases outside the gene matches. Germline V gene sequence: CDR1 MNHNS, CDR2 SASEGT. There are 11 residues in the CDR3. The CDR3 DNA reads TGTGCCAGCACCCTCGGACAGGGAGCTTTCTTT. Translation: CASTLGQGAFF.

The chain couples TRBV4-1 to TRBJ2-2; 7 bases line up with TRBD1. The trim removed 6 bases at V and 1 base at J, leaving 5 bases unmatched. Germline V gene lookup returns CDR1 MGHRA and CDR2 YSYEKL. The CDR3 has 15 residues. The CDR3 sequence is CASRAGTVNTGELFF. In DNA form, the CDR3 reads TGCGCCAGCAGGGCCGGGACAGTGAACACCGGGGAGCTGTTTTTT.

In DNA form, the CDR3 reads TGTGCCAGCAGCCCCATGGCAGCTAATAGCAATCAGCCCCAGCATTTT. Translated: CASSPMAANSNQPQHF. The V gene is TRBV7-8, the J gene TRBJ1-5; D unclear. The CDR3 contains 16 residues. Germline values: CDR1 SGHVS, CDR2 FQNEAQ. V shed 5 bases and J shed 0 bases, with 14 bases lying between them. The variable domain in full, with the rest retrieved from reference TRBV7-8 and TRBJ1-5, is GAGVSQSPRYKVAKRGQDVALRCDPISGHVSLFWYQQALGQGPEFLTYFQNEAQLDKSGLPSDRFFAERPEGSVSTLKIQRTQQEDSAVYLCASSPMAANSNQPQHFGDGTRLSIL.

This chain connects TRBV5-5 to TRBJ2-5; 13 bases map to TRBD2. Trimming removed 1 base from V and 6 bases from J; junction bases left unmatched: 9. The CDR3 runs to 17 residues. CDR1 and CDR2 from the germline V gene are SGHKS and YYEKEE (reference sequence). CDR3 bases: TGTGCCAGCAGCTTGATGAGCACTAGCGGGGGGGCGCAGACCCAGTACTTC. The encoded protein is CASSLMSTSGGAQTQYF.

This chain connects TRBV7-8 to TRBJ2-5; 8 positions match TRBD2. The CDR3 consists of 15 residues. Germline V gene lookup returns CDR1 SGHVS and CDR2 FQNEAQ. V shed 4 bases and J 5 bases; nucleotides not matched to a gene: 9. The CDR3 loop is CASSSGTSGWETQYF. The CDR3 bases are TGTGCCAGCAGCTCCGGGACTAGTGGATGGGAGACCCAGTACTTC.

The chain combines TRBV5-1 with TRBJ2-5; either TRBD1 or TRBD2 may supply D (5 bases each). The CDR3 covers 15 residues. With 4 bases removed from V and 2 bases from J, the gap between germline ends came to 15 bases. From germline, CDR1 is SGHRS and CDR2 YFSETQ. CDR3 protein: CASSTGGPVQETQYF. The CDR3 coding sequence is TGCGCCAGCAGCACAGGAGGCCCAGTTCAAGAGACCCAGTACTTC.

CDR3 in amino acids: CASSATPGATEAFF. Written as DNA, the CDR3 is TGTGCCAGCAGTGCAACCCCAGGGGCCACTGAAGCTTTCTTT. This chain joins TRBV2 and TRBJ1-1; the D gene is possibly TRBD1 (6 bases). V dropped 4 bases and J dropped 4 bases, with 13 bases sitting between them. CDR1 and CDR2 from the germline V gene are SNHLY and FYNNEI. The CDR3 runs to 14 residues.

CDR3 DNA: TGTGCCAGCAGCTTGACTAGCGGGGAAGATACGCAGTATTTT. Its protein product is CASSLTSGEDTQYF. The V call is TRBV7-2, the J call TRBJ2-3, with 11 nucleotides matching TRBD2. CDR3 length: 14 amino acids. Trimming cost V 3 bases and J 5 bases; bases outside gene matches: 1. Germline-derived CDR1 and CDR2 are SGHTA and FQGNSA.

The sample holds a few counts of this clone. V gene TRBV4-1 combines with J gene TRBJ2-3; weak D call: TRBD1 (5 bases). V was trimmed by 4 bases and J by 4 bases, leaving 12 bases between them. CDR3 length: 14 amino acids. Germline V lookup: CDR1 MGHRA, CDR2 YSYEKL. The CDR3 region is CASSPLGAADTQYF. CDR3 in DNA: TGCGCCAGCAGCCCCTTAGGGGCGGCAGATACGCAGTATTTT.

The V gene is TRBV30, the J gene TRBJ2-2; D remains ambiguous. From germline, CDR1 is GTSNPN and CDR2 SVGIG (reference sequence). There are 11 residues in the CDR3. The V end lost 0 bases, the J end lost 11 bases, and 7 bases lay between the germline ends. The CDR3 coding sequence is TGTGCCTGGAGTGTAAATTCTGAGCTGTTTTTT. Translated: CAWSVNSELFF.

The gene calls are TRBV30 and TRBJ2-3; D call uncertain. The germline V gene has CDR1 GTSNPN and CDR2 SVGIG (reference sequence). The germline V and J ends were trimmed by 4 bases and 0 bases, with 8 bases remaining between them. CDR3 length: 13 residues. CDR3 bases: TGTGCCTGGACGGCTTCTAGCACAGATACGCAGTATTTT. Translating it yields CAWTASSTDTQYF.

The chain employs TRBV5-6 and TRBJ2-2; D remains ambiguous. Trimming pared 1 base from V and 6 bases from J, leaving 4 bases between. The CDR3 runs 12 residues. The germline V gene encodes CDR1 SGHDT and CDR2 YYEEEE. DNA for the CDR3: TGTGCCAGCAGCTTGTTAGCCGGGGAGCTGTTTTTT. Translation: CASSLLAGELFF.

The rearrangement links TRBV5-1 to TRBJ1-3, with 9 bases matching TRBD1. With V trimmed by 5 bases and J by 1 base, 10 bases remained unmatched. This CDR3 contains 17 residues. Germline CDR1 is SGHRS and CDR2 is YFSETQ. CDR3 DNA sequence: TGCGCCAGCAGTCCCCAGATCGGACAGGGGTCTGGAAACACCATATATTTT. It codes for CASSPQIGQGSGNTIYF.

The V call is TRBV7-3, the J call TRBJ1-1; a possible D gene is TRBD1 (6 bases). V was cut by 4 bases and J by 1 base, with 7 bases left in between. The CDR3 runs 13 residues. In germline, CDR1 is SGHTA, CDR2 FQGTGA. CDR3 bases: TGTGCCAGCAGCTGGGGACAGAACACTGAAGCTTTCTTT. Its translation is CASSWGQNTEAFF.

The rearrangement links TRBV29-1 to TRBJ2-2; D is tentatively TRBD1 or TRBD2 (5 bases each). Deletions cut 0 bases from V and 3 bases from J, with 23 bases between. This CDR3 comprises 19 residues. The V gene's germline CDR1 is SQVTM and CDR2 ANQGSEA. CDR3 nucleotide sequence: TGCAGCGTTGAAGATCCCTGGAATTCAGGGATCGGGGACACCGGGGAGCTGTTTTTT. As protein: CSVEDPWNSGIGDTGELFF.

The chain joins TRBV7-9 to TRBJ2-7, with D perhaps assigned TRBD1 or TRBD2 (5 bases each). CDR3 length equals 15 residues. CDR1 and CDR2 from the germline V gene are SEHNR and FQNEAQ (reference sequence). Trimming took 6 bases from V and 5 from J, leaving 20 bases between them. CDR3 loop: CASSDPGTPSDEQYF. CDR3 sequence (DNA): TGTGCCAGCAGTGACCCCGGGACGCCTTCGGACGAGCAGTACTTC. The variable domain in full, completed from reference TRBV7-9 and TRBJ2-7, reads DTGVSQNPRHKITKRGQNVTFRCDPISEHNRLYWYRQTLGQGPEFLTYFQNEAQLEKSRLLSDRFSAERPKGSFSTLEIQRTEQGDSAMYLCASSDPGTPSDEQYFGPGTRLTVT.

The gene calls are TRBV7-9 and TRBJ2-1; D is undetermined. Germline V lookup: CDR1 SEHNR, CDR2 FQNEAQ (reference sequence). The CDR3 totals 15 residues. V shed 1 base and J shed 5 bases, with 12 bases lying between them. The CDR3 coding sequence is TGTGCCAGCAGCTTAGGACTCGACCTCCACAATGAGCAGTTCTTC. It yields the protein CASSLGLDLHNEQFF.

This chain uses TRBV28 with TRBJ1-4; D not resolved. The germline V gene encodes CDR1 MDHEN and CDR2 SYDVKM. V lost 2 bases and J lost 1, with 11 bases in between. CDR3 length equals 16 residues. The CDR3 reads CASSLARGKTNEKLFF. As DNA, the CDR3 is TGTGCCAGCAGTTTAGCGAGAGGGAAAACTAATGAAAAACTGTTTTTT.

The chain links TRBV18 to TRBJ1-2; TRBD1 is a possible D gene (6 bases). V shed 4 bases and J shed 2 bases, with 8 bases lying between them. The CDR3 covers 13 residues. Germline CDR1 KGHSH, CDR2 LQKENI. CDR3 region: CASSLDRNYGYTF. CDR3 DNA: TGTGCCAGCTCACTAGACAGGAACTATGGCTACACCTTC.

This clone was seen a single time. V is TRBV6-1 and J is TRBJ2-5; 7 nucleotides agree with TRBD1. The V and J ends lost 6 bases and 7 bases, in that order; junction bases with no gene match: 11. The CDR3 contains 14 residues. Germline V gives CDR1 MNHNS, CDR2 SASEGT. Here the CDR3 DNA reads TGTGCCAGCAGCCCCTGGGACAGCGAGCGGACCCAGTACTTC. Protein sequence: CASSPWDSERTQYF.

J is TRBJ1-1 and V is TRBV7-9; no definite D call. This CDR3 region has 12 residues. The V end was cut by 4 bases, the J end by 10 bases, with 13 bases between. Germline V gives CDR1 SEHNR, CDR2 FQNEAQ (reference sequence). CDR3 protein: CASSSLAYGAFF. CDR3 in DNA: TGTGCCAGCAGCTCCCTAGCTTACGGAGCTTTCTTT.